The rows below give T cell receptor beta chains drawn from one sample of a study of blood T cell repertoires in COVID-19. Clones were read by immunoSEQ multiplex PCR, and TCRdb kept only the in-frame ones, dropping some. This table has 300,000 to 350,000 clones, approximately 89% appearing once. Sequenced sample: peripheral blood. The receptors were sampled from an older woman with COVID-19, enrolled during active disease. Both conserved end residues are part of each CDR3. D genes are given only for firm matches. Only part of the rows carry a size: once, few, many, or a class if the clone is expanded.

TRBV5-1	.	TRBJ1-3	.	TGCGCCAGCAGCTCCGGGGAACTTTCTGGAAACACCATATATTTT	CASSSGELSGNTIYF
TRBV7-3	TRBD2	TRBJ2-2	.	TGTGCCAGCAGCCCAAGGGCTAGCGGGGGGCGGAGCACCGGGGAGCTGTTTTTT	CASSPRASGGRSTGELFF
TRBV19	.	TRBJ1-5	.	TGTGCCAGTAGTACGAAGGACAGTTATTACCAGCCCCAGCATTTT	CASSTKDSYYQPQHF
TRBV4-1	.	TRBJ2-3	.	TGCGCCAGCAGCTACAGACAGGGGAGGGCAGATACGCAGTATTTT	CASSYRQGRADTQYF
TRBV2	.	TRBJ1-2	.	TGTGCCAGCAGTAGCAACTATGGCTACACCTTC	CASSSNYGYTF
TRBV15	.	TRBJ1-1	.	TGTGCCACCAGCAGACCAGGGAATCCAGACATGAACACTGAAGCTTTCTTT	CATSRPGNPDMNTEAFF
TRBV5-1	.	TRBJ1-1	once	TGCGCCAGCAGCTTGGCCAGATCGTCGAACACTGAAGCTTTCTTT	CASSLARSSNTEAFF
TRBV11-2	TRBD2	TRBJ2-5	few	TGTGCCAGCAGCTTCCGGACTAGCGGGGGGCAAGAGACCCAGTACTTC	CASSFRTSGGQETQYF
TRBV19	TRBD1	TRBJ1-1	.	TGTGCCAGTACCGGGCAGAGGGGGCGCTTAGGGACTGAAGCTTTCTTT	CASTGQRGRLGTEAFF
TRBV28	.	TRBJ1-2	.	TGTGCCAGCAGTTTAGGCAGTGTCGCTAACTATGGCTACACCTTC	CASSLGSVANYGYTF
TRBV30	TRBD1	TRBJ2-7	.	TGTGCCTGGAGTACTCGGGACAGGGGCTACGAGCAGTACTTC	CAWSTRDRGYEQYF
TRBV28	.	TRBJ1-2	once	TGTGCCAGCAGTTCAGGAAACTATGGCTACACCTTC	CASSSGNYGYTF
TRBV4-1	TRBD1	TRBJ2-7	.	TGCGCCAGCAGCCACCCGGACAGGTACGAGCAGTACTTC	CASSHPDRYEQYF
TRBV11-2	TRBD1	TRBJ1-2	once	TGTGCCGTCAGACAGGGGGTTCACGCTAACTATGGCTACACCTTC	CAVRQGVHANYGYTF
TRBV18	.	TRBJ1-1	.	TGTGCCAGCTCACCCAGACATTCGAACACTGAAGCTTTCTTT	CASSPRHSNTEAFF
TRBV28	.	TRBJ2-1	.	TGTGCCAGCAGTTTGACGGGGGAGCAGTTCTTC	CASSLTGEQFF
TRBV19	.	TRBJ1-5	.	TGTGCCAGTAGTCCCAGGTCCGAAAATCAGCCCCAGCATTTT	CASSPRSENQPQHF
TRBV2	.	TRBJ2-7	.	TGTGCCAGCACCTCACAGGGTAATGTGTACGAGCAGTACTTC	CASTSQGNVYEQYF
TRBV6-5	.	TRBJ1-5	few	TGTGCCAGCAGTTTTCGCAGGGACAATCAGCCCCAGCATTTT	CASSFRRDNQPQHF
TRBV10-1	.	TRBJ1-5	.	TGCGCCAGCAGTGAAAGGGGTAACAATCAGCCCCAGCATTTT	CASSERGNNQPQHF
TRBV7-9	TRBD1	TRBJ1-1	.	TGTGCCAGCAGCCTTGAGACAGGGGTTGGAACTGAAGCTTTCTTT	CASSLETGVGTEAFF
TRBV5-1	TRBD2	TRBJ2-5	.	TGCGCCAGCAGTCACCAAGCGGGGGGGTTACAAGAGACCCAGTACTTC	CASSHQAGGLQETQYF
TRBV3-1/TRBV3-2	TRBD1	TRBJ2-7	.	TGTGCCAGCAGCCAGCCGGGACAGACCTACGAGCAGTACTTC	CASSQPGQTYEQYF
TRBV20-1	.	TRBJ1-2	.	TGCAGTGCTAGGGAGATAAGTGGCTACACCTTC	CSAREISGYTF
TRBV19	TRBD1	TRBJ1-1	.	TGTGCCAGTCAGACCGACAGGGGAGCTGAAGCTTTCTTT	CASQTDRGAEAFF
TRBV11-3	.	TRBJ2-2	.	TGTGCCAGCAGCTTAGTATCCCCCGGGGAGCTGTTTTTT	CASSLVSPGELFF
TRBV20-1	.	TRBJ1-1	.	TGCAGTGCTATCGGCACTGAAGCTTTCTTT	CSAIGTEAFF
TRBV5-6	.	TRBJ1-2	.	TGTGCCAGCAGCTTGAGGGGCCAAGATGAGAATGGCTACACCTTC	CASSLRGQDENGYTF
TRBV19	TRBD2	TRBJ2-1	.	TGTGCCAGTAGTCGCGGTAGCGGGGGGGAAAATGAGCAGTTCTTC	CASSRGSGGENEQFF
TRBV6-4	.	TRBJ1-1	.	TGTGCCAGCAGCGACGCCCACGAGGACACTGAAGCTTTCTTT	CASSDAHEDTEAFF
TRBV30	.	TRBJ1-4	.	TGTGCCTGGAGGGGACTCGCGGGGGAAAAACTGTTTTTT	CAWRGLAGEKLFF
TRBV5-1	TRBD1	TRBJ2-6	.	TGCGCCAGCAGCCGGACAGGGTCCGGGGCCAACGTCCTGACTTTC	CASSRTGSGANVLTF
TRBV10-3	.	TRBJ1-1	.	TGTGCCATCAGTGCGGGTCGGAGCACTGAAGCTTTCTTT	CAISAGRSTEAFF
TRBV7-3	.	TRBJ2-7	.	TGTGCCAGCAGCGCCCACAGGGGAGCGGGCTACGAGCAGTACTTC	CASSAHRGAGYEQYF
TRBV5-4	.	TRBJ2-3	.	TGTGCCAGCAGCATCAAGCCAGATACGCAGTATTTT	CASSIKPDTQYF
TRBV7-6	TRBD2	TRBJ2-3	.	TGTGCCAGCAGCTTAGCGCCATATAGCGGGGGTCCCACAGATACGCAGTATTTT	CASSLAPYSGGPTDTQYF
TRBV28	.	TRBJ1-2	.	TGTGCCAGCAGTTTCACAGGCCCGTTTAACTATGGCTACACCTTC	CASSFTGPFNYGYTF
TRBV9	TRBD1	TRBJ2-2	.	TGTGCCAGCAGCGGTCCCGGGACAGGGGGCGTGTACACCGGGGAGCTGTTTTTT	CASSGPGTGGVYTGELFF
TRBV19	.	TRBJ1-4	.	TGTGCCAGTAGTTCCCCTCGGACAGAAGAAACTGAAAAACTGTTTTTT	CASSSPRTEETEKLFF
TRBV2	.	TRBJ1-5	.	TGTGCCAGCAGCAGGGTGCTGGGTGTAGGTCAGCCCCAGCATTTT	CASSRVLGVGQPQHF
TRBV6-1	.	TRBJ1-2	.	TGTGCCAGCAGTGAAGGGGAGGGGGTCTTTTATGGCTACACCTTC	CASSEGEGVFYGYTF
TRBV6-1	.	TRBJ1-4	.	TGTGCCAGCAGTGAAAGCAGCGGGAATGAAAAACTGTTTTTT	CASSESSGNEKLFF